This T cell receptor (beta chain) is drawn from a study of blood T cell repertoires in COVID-19 (dated by TCRdb to 2018 to 2020). Regarding the complete study: Collaborator samples came from the United States, Italy and Spain and covered acute and convalescent phases of COVID-19. Sample metadata almost always included a de-identified subject ID, COVID-19 status, age in years and sex. The repertoires were released in a freely available public database meant as a resource for research on the immune response to SARS-CoV-2. HLA class I and class II types, where available, came from metadata supplied by the sample provider rather than from assay-based typing. The prospective study material was composed of cDNA or gDNA derived from T cells, B-cell-depleted T cells, or PBMCs. Samples were obtained from the ongoing ImmuneRACE study (first 160 participants) and from 1,200 or so subjects provided by 6 global collaborators. The dataset comprised deeply sampled blood TCRbeta repertoires from subjects exposed to, actively infected with, or recovered from COVID-19.

V lost 0 bases and J lost 1 base, and the count of bases not matched to a germline gene is 4. CDR1 SGHRS and CDR2 YFSETQ are derived from the germline V gene. Its CDR3 holds 16 amino acids, cysteine through phenylalanine. Of the read, only the CDR3 DNA is kept; its 48 bases are in frame from base 1. Turning to this clone: No antigen is known for it. Base qualities are missing; no much larger clone stands one base away.

TCRbeta CDR3 regions were amplified from genomic DNA using the immunoSEQ Assay, a bias-controlled multiplex PCR. The source study handled its data this way. Within the assay, amplification of reference gene primers was used to estimate how many nucleated cells each sample contained. Sequence reads were collapsed and filtered to measure the absolute abundance of every unique TCRbeta CDR3 rearrangement. For each sample, productive Simpson clonality was calculated as the square root of Simpson's diversity index over productive rearrangements. Drawn from immuneACCESS, this table holds only the in-frame rearrangements with V and J called that TCRdb kept. Clones are partly lost; checked studies trace under half to an unresolved V gene and leave the rest unexplained. V and J calls and clone size come straight from that table; D and trimming were deduced from the DNA. This sample is represented by around 300,000 clones; approximately 80% of them were singletons. Over 3.5% of the sample belongs to the ten largest clones.

Here is what the overall study found, with its caveats: Clinical and demographic metadata were provided uncurated, with the amount varying by source and participant.

The collaborating institutions used their own protocols to collect whole blood in K2EDTA tubes. For TCRbeta analysis, collaborator samples were shipped as frozen whole blood, as isolated PBMCs, or as DNA extracted from either sample type. Material for sequencing was peripheral blood. The chain links TRBV5-1 with TRBJ2-3; TRBD2 lines up with 8 middle nucleotides. This receptor was obtained from a woman between 45 and 65 years old with active or convalescent COVID-19. The CDR3 region: CASSLVSGEGTDTQYF. The sequenced DNA is TGCGCCAGCAGCTTGGTTAGCGGGGAGGGCACAGATACGCAGTATTTT.